This T cell receptor (beta chain) was captured in a study of cytotoxic CD8 clonotypes in ibrutinib-treated CLL. The overall study: Complete response was seen in 2 patients and partial in some 24; about twelve progressed and roughly 14 stayed remitted after a median about 68 months.

TCRdb keeps only in-frame clones here, not all; method: immunoSEQ multiplex PCR. The sample comprises approximately 140,000 clones, approximately 89% of which are singletons, and 10% to 11% rests with the top ten. Trimming took off 0 bases at V and 0 bases at J, with 0 bases between the two ends. CDR3 size: 12 residues. Per germline, CDR1 SGHDT and CDR2 YYEEEE. In regard to this clone: What it recognizes is unknown.

Broader study findings: There were differences in sampling times between sustained-remission and progressing patients. Public clonotypes, found uncommonly, either contracted or stayed stable on treatment. Clonality was higher at ibrutinib response and returned toward baseline at progression.

The chain is built from TRBV5-6 and TRBJ1-1; unclear D gene. The receptor was derived from a human donor with chronic lymphocytic leukemia. The sample in question was PBMCs, obtained after 12 months of ibrutinib treatment. CDR3 amino acids: CASSLVNTEAFF. The DNA of the CDR3 is TGTGCCAGCAGCTTGGTGAACACTGAAGCTTTCTTT.